The 30 T cell receptor beta chains below were found in one sample sequenced in a study of T cells after yellow fever vaccination. From the 5' RACE reads, TCRdb called clonotypes with MiXCR, one entry per CDR3 protein. The repertoire holds more than 300,000 distinct CDR3 sequences, with around 6.8% as singletons. The source material was PBMCs, sampled more than 40 days after the first yellow fever vaccination. The receptors derive from a man aged 18 to 29 who received the YFV17D yellow fever vaccine.

J is TRBJ1-3 and V is TRBV10-3; no clear D gene. CDR3 size: 16 residues. The germline gives CDR1 ENHRY, CDR2 SYGVKD. Trimming removed 0 bases at V and 3 bases at J, with 12 bases between. The CDR3 is CAISESKVGIGNTIYF. CDR3 nucleotide sequence: TGTGCCATCAGTGAGTCGAAGGTCGGCATTGGAAACACCATATATTTT.

This clonotype was seen a handful of times. The chain carries TRBV12-3 or TRBV12-4 and TRBJ2-3, with 12 bases aligning to TRBD1. The junction had 7 bases not matched to a gene; V was cut back by 7 bases and J by 8 bases. CDR3 length equals 14 residues. CDR3 sequence reads: CASTPGQGAGTQYF. CDR3 nucleotides: TGTGCCAGCACCCCGGGACAGGGGGCTGGTACGCAGTATTTT.

This sequence joins TRBV29-1 and TRBJ2-3, with D unclear. Germline values: CDR1 SQVTM, CDR2 ANQGSEA. The CDR3 has 14 residues. V lost 1 base to trimming and J lost 1 base, with 9 bases between them. CDR3 amino acids: CSVEGTDGTDTQYF. CDR3 DNA sequence: TGCAGCGTTGAAGGGACCGACGGCACAGATACGCAGTATTTT.

The rearrangement joins TRBV30 to TRBJ2-1; tentative D call: TRBD2 (5 bases). The germline V gene has CDR1 GTSNPN and CDR2 SVGIG (reference sequence). V was trimmed by 0 bases and J by 10 bases, leaving 13 bases between them. This CDR3 comprises 13 residues. The chain's CDR3 is CAWSVIGEGEQFF. CDR3 nucleotide sequence: TGTGCCTGGAGTGTAATCGGGGAAGGAGAGCAGTTCTTC.

This clonotype has just a few counts. The chain joins TRBV20-1 to TRBJ2-5, with D possibly called TRBD1 or TRBD2 (6 bases each). V was cut by 3 bases and J by 5 bases, with 13 bases left in between. CDR3 length equals 13 residues. Germline V gene data show CDR1 as DFQATT and CDR2 as SNEGSKA (reference sequence). CDR3 DNA sequence: TGCAGTGCTAGTTCGGGGGCGCGGGAGACCCAGTACTTC. Its protein is CSASSGARETQYF.

The V and J genes are TRBV5-1 and TRBJ2-5, with a tentative D call TRBD2 (5 bases). V gave up 4 bases and J gave up 2 bases, with 12 bases separating them. Germline V gene lookup returns CDR1 SGHRS and CDR2 YFSETQ. The CDR3 covers 14 residues. In DNA, the CDR3 is TGCGCCAGCAGCGGGAGTCTGAGGCAAGAGACCCAGTACTTC. Translation: CASSGSLRQETQYF.

As DNA, the CDR3 is TGTGCCAGCAGCGGCGCCGGGACAGGGACGACACCCCTCCACTTT. Its translation is CASSGAGTGTTPLHF. The V and J genes are TRBV5-4 and TRBJ1-6; 9 positions agree with TRBD1. Looked up from germline, CDR1 is SGHNT and CDR2 is YYREEE (reference sequence). Trimming cost V 4 bases and J 11 bases; bases outside gene matches: 10. CDR3 length: 15 residues.

At least ten counts were recorded for this clonotype. The V gene is TRBV20-1, the J gene TRBJ2-7; either TRBD1 or TRBD2 may supply D (7 bases each). Trimming stripped 6 bases from V and 7 bases from J, with 16 bases between. Germline CDR1 DFQATT, CDR2 SNEGSKA (reference sequence). The CDR3 runs 12 residues. The CDR3 DNA reads TGCAGTGCCAGGGAGGGGGCGGGAGAGCAGTACGTC. This sequence encodes CSAREGAGEQYV.

Turning to this clonotype: This may come from a read error, since a much larger clone is one base off. The chain recombines TRBV5-1 with TRBJ2-7; 7 nucleotides align to TRBD2. Germline values: CDR1 SGHRS, CDR2 YFSETQ. The length of the CDR3 is 15 residues. The CDR3 bases are TGCCCCAGCAGCTTGGGAGGGGCGTGGGCCTACGAGCAGTACTTC. It translates to CPSSLGGAWAYEQYF.

This clonotype showed up just a few times. This chain joins TRBV7-9 and TRBJ1-2; 8 positions match TRBD1. The trim removed 6 bases at V and 1 base at J, leaving 10 bases unmatched. The germline CDR1 and CDR2 sequences are SEHNR and FQNEAQ (reference sequence). The CDR3 consists of 16 residues. The CDR3: CASSYPDRGDNYGYTF. CDR3 sequence (DNA): TGTGCCAGCAGTTACCCTGACAGGGGAGATAACTATGGCTACACCTTC.

This clonotype was observed many times. The chain joins TRBV4-1 to TRBJ1-2; a possible D gene is TRBD1 (5 bases). Trimming pared 4 bases from V and 5 bases from J, leaving 17 bases between. The CDR3 spans 15 residues. Per germline, CDR1 MGHRA and CDR2 YSYEKL. The CDR3 region has the DNA TGCGCCAGCAGCCTACCCCGGGGGGAGGCGTATGGCTACACCTTC. Protein product: CASSLPRGEAYGYTF.

This clonotype was counted ten times or more. The chain uses TRBV12-3 or TRBV12-4 and TRBJ2-7; D not resolved. V shed 1 base and J shed 5 bases, with 9 bases lying between them. The CDR3 spans 13 residues. The CDR3 loop is CASSLGESDEQYV. The CDR3 DNA reads TGTGCCAGCAGTTTAGGCGAGTCCGACGAGCAGTACGTC.

The chain employs TRBV7-7 and TRBJ2-5, with 11 positions matching TRBD2. The V gene's germline CDR1 is SSHAT and CDR2 FNYEAQ (reference sequence). Trimming at V came to 9 bases and at J to 5 bases, leaving 8 bases not matched to a gene. This CDR3 contains 14 residues. CDR3 in amino acids: CASSGTSGLETQYF. In nucleotides, the CDR3 is TGTGCCAGTTCCGGGACTAGCGGACTCGAGACCCAGTACTTC.

Ten or more counts support this clonotype. The chain links TRBV6-2 or TRBV6-3 to TRBJ1-2; the D gene is possibly TRBD1 (6 bases). The V end was cut by 6 bases, the J end by 0 bases, with 20 bases between. CDR1 is MNHEY, CDR2 SVGEGT, per germline. This CDR3 comprises 17 residues. CDR3 bases: TGTGCCAGCAGCACCGAGAGGGCAGGGGACCCTAACTATGGCTACACCTTC. Its translation is CASSTERAGDPNYGYTF.

This clonotype was seen at least ten times. The chain carries TRBV5-1 and TRBJ1-1, with 8 bases matching TRBD1. The CDR3 has 15 amino acids. J lost 1 base, V lost 1 base, and 3 bases had no gene match. CDR1 is SGHRS, CDR2 YFSETQ, per germline. Here the CDR3 DNA reads TGCGCCAGCAGCTTGAGCAGGGGGCAGAACACTGAAGCTTTCTTT. The encoded protein is CASSLSRGQNTEAFF.

The chain combines TRBV6-1 with TRBJ2-2; no definite D call. Germline V CDR1 and CDR2: MNHNS, SASEGT. The CDR3 is 12 residues long. The V and J ends lost 7 bases and 7 bases respectively, with 10 bases between them. CDR3: CASNFLGGELFF. The CDR3 nucleotides are TGTGCCAGCAATTTTCTGGGCGGGGAGCTGTTTTTT.

This clonotype was counted many times. The chain combines TRBV12-3 or TRBV12-4 with TRBJ1-5, with 8 bases fitting TRBD1. CDR3 length: 14 residues. The trim removed 5 bases at V and 7 bases at J, leaving 7 bases unmatched. CDR3: CASSGTGGGQPQHF. CDR3 in DNA: TGTGCCAGCAGTGGGACAGGTGGAGGGCAGCCCCAGCATTTT.

This clonotype showed up just a few times. The chain couples TRBV6-2 or TRBV6-3 to TRBJ2-4; maybe TRBD1 (6 bases). The ends were cut back, 6 bases at V and 8 bases at J, with 11 bases in the middle. Germline CDR1 MNHEY, CDR2 SVGEGT. This CDR3 is 12 amino acids long. The CDR3 here is CASREQGDIQYF. DNA for the CDR3: TGTGCCAGCAGGGAACAGGGTGACATTCAGTACTTC.

This clonotype was seen a few times. V is TRBV7-2 and J is TRBJ1-2, with no clear D. Germline V gives CDR1 SGHTA, CDR2 FQGNSA. The CDR3 totals 12 residues. V was shortened by 2 bases and J by 2 bases, with 3 bases between the two germline ends. CDR3 sequence reads: CASSLLNYGYTF. CDR3 in DNA: TGTGCCAGCAGCTTACTGAACTATGGCTACACCTTC.

This clonotype was found a few times. CDR3 residues: CASSRPFARGSGNTIYF. CDR3 coding DNA: TGTGCCAGCAGCCGCCCGTTCGCGCGGGGCTCTGGAAACACCATATATTTT. J is TRBJ1-3 and V is TRBV5-6; D is undetermined. The CDR3 loop spans 17 amino acids. V lost 4 bases, J lost 0 bases, and 17 bases lay in between. Germline V gene sequence: CDR1 SGHDT, CDR2 YYEEEE.

This clonotype was recorded a few times. V is TRBV7-3 and J is TRBJ2-1; no reliable D call. Trimming took off 1 base at V and 2 bases at J, with 18 bases between the two ends. The CDR3 has 18 amino acids. The germline V gene encodes CDR1 SGHTA and CDR2 FQGTGA. The CDR3 protein is CASSLRDSVEQTYNEQFF. DNA for the CDR3: TGTGCCAGCAGCTTAAGGGATTCTGTGGAACAGACCTACAATGAGCAGTTCTTC.

This clonotype was detected only a few times. This chain uses TRBV12-3 or TRBV12-4 with TRBJ1-5; D call uncertain. The CDR3 loop spans 14 amino acids. V was shortened by 5 bases and J by 6 bases, with 14 bases between the two germline ends. This CDR3 reads CASSPPPGFQPQHF. The CDR3 coding sequence is TGTGCCAGCAGTCCACCCCCGGGGTTTCAGCCCCAGCATTTT.

This clonotype has a handful of counts. CDR3 amino acids: CASSYTPPSRGGYNEQFF. The CDR3 coding sequence is TGTGCCAGCAGTTACACCCCACCGTCAAGGGGCGGATACAATGAGCAGTTCTTC. The chain carries TRBV6-2 or TRBV6-3 and TRBJ2-1; weak D call: TRBD1 (5 bases). V was pared by 2 bases and J by 4 bases, with 21 bases between. Germline assignment: CDR1 MNHEY and CDR2 SVGEGT. CDR3 length: 18 residues.

This clonotype was observed a few times. The chain carries TRBV5-1 and TRBJ2-1, with 8 nucleotides matching TRBD2. Germline V CDR1 and CDR2: SGHRS, YFSETQ. The CDR3 has 13 amino acids. The trim removed 1 base at V and 8 bases at J, leaving 2 bases unmatched. The CDR3 DNA is TGCGCCAGCAGCTTGAGGACTAGCCATGAGCAGTTCTTC. As protein: CASSLRTSHEQFF.

This rearrangement joins TRBV6-2 or TRBV6-3 to TRBJ2-1; no clear D gene. CDR1 MNHEY and CDR2 SVGEGT come from the germline V gene. The CDR3 extends over 12 amino acids. The V end was cut by 8 bases, the J end by 8 bases, with 13 bases between. CDR3 sequence (DNA): TGTGCCAGCCGCCAAACGATATATGAGCAGTTCTTC. Its translation is CASRQTIYEQFF.

CDR3 bases: TGTGCCAGCAGCCCCGACAAGACCACTGAAGCTTTCTTT. The encoded protein is CASSPDKTTEAFF. The chain couples TRBV7-9 to TRBJ1-1; D is unclear. Looked up from germline, CDR1 is SEHNR and CDR2 is FQNEAQ (reference sequence). The CDR3 length is 13 residues. The germline V and J ends were trimmed by 5 bases and 4 bases, with 11 bases remaining between them.

This clonotype was detected ten times or more. The chain recombines TRBV6-1 with TRBJ1-1, with D hard to call. Trimming shortened V by 7 bases and J by 1 base, and 13 bases separated the two germline ends. Germline lookup yields CDR1 MNHNS and CDR2 SASEGT. This CDR3 is 14 amino acids long. CDR3 protein: CASTSGGSNTEAFF. The CDR3 coding sequence is TGTGCCAGCACCTCGGGAGGTTCGAACACTGAAGCTTTCTTT.

The chain is built from TRBV19 and TRBJ2-1; D is unclear. From germline, CDR1 is LNHDA and CDR2 SQIVND (reference sequence). The V end was cut by 8 bases, the J end by 6 bases, with 11 bases between. This CDR3 is built from 12 residues. In nucleotides, the CDR3 is TGTGCCAGTGGTTCCCGAATCAATGAGCAGTTCTTC. Translated, it gives CASGSRINEQFF.

J is TRBJ2-3 and V is TRBV5-5; D is perhaps TRBD2 (7 bases). CDR1 and CDR2 (germline): SGHKS, YYEKEE (reference sequence). Trimming took off 3 bases at V and 7 bases at J, with 15 bases between the two ends. This CDR3 is 14 amino acids long. The CDR3 coding sequence is TGTGCCAGCAGCTCCGAGGGGGAGGGCCATACGCAGTATTTT. Protein product: CASSSEGEGHTQYF.

V usage is TRBV5-1 and J usage is TRBJ1-1; D call uncertain. The V gene's germline CDR1 is SGHRS and CDR2 YFSETQ. This CDR3 is 15 amino acids long. Deletions cut 2 bases from V and 5 bases from J, with 16 bases between. CDR3 loop: CASSLFEKGWTEAFF. The CDR3 DNA follows: TGCGCCAGCAGCTTATTTGAAAAGGGTTGGACTGAAGCTTTCTTT.